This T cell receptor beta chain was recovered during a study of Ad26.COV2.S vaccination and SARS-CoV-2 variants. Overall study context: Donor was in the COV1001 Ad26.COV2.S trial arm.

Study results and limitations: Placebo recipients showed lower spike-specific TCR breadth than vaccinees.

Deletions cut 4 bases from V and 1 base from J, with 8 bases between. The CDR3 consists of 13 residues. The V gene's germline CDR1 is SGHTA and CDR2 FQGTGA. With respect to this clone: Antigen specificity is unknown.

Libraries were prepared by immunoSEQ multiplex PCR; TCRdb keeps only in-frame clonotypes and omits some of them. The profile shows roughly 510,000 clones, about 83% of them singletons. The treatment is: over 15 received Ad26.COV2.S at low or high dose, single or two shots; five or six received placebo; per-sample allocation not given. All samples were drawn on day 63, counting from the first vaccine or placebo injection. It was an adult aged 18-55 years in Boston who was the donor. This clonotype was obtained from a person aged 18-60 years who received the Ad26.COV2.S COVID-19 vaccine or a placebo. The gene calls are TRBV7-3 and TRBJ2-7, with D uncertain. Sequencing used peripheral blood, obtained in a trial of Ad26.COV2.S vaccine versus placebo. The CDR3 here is CASSSDGSYEQYF. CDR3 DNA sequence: TGTGCCAGCAGCTCGGACGGATCCTACGAGCAGTACTTC.